The 14 T cell receptor beta chains below come from one sample, sequenced in a study of T-cell reconstitution after alpha-beta-depleted transplantation in children. The library targeted TCRbeta and was prepared with unique molecular identifiers. Using its own MiXCR run on the PCR reads, TCRdb lists one record per CDR3 protein. The profile covers around 80,000 distinct CDR3 sequences, with 15% to 20% appearing a single time and about 47% taken by the ten largest. The specimen comprised PBMCs, mostly from graft donor cells, sampled 360 days after TCRalphabeta/CD19-depleted stem cell transplant. The receptors derive from a male patient between 2 and 10 years old who had a stem cell transplant for acute lymphoblastic leukemia, so the T cells may come from the graft donor.

This clonotype has a count of ten or more. The chain combines TRBV6-5 with TRBJ2-7; D may be TRBD2 (6 bases). Between the trimmed V and J ends, which lost 0 bases and 2 bases, there was a span of 8 bases. Germline CDR1 and CDR2: MNHEY and SVGAGI. This CDR3 spans 14 amino acids. The chain's CDR3 is CASSYSTGAYEQYF. The CDR3 DNA follows: TGTGCCAGCAGTTACTCGACGGGGGCCTACGAGCAGTACTTC.

This clonotype was seen at least ten times. The DNA of the CDR3 is TGCGCCAGCAGCCAAGATCTAGCGGGAGTGTTAAATGAGCAGTTCTTC. Its translation is CASSQDLAGVLNEQFF. V and J are TRBV4-1 and TRBJ2-1; 10 bases match TRBD2. The CDR3 consists of 16 residues. Germline V CDR1 and CDR2: MGHRA, YSYEKL. V was pared by 0 bases and J by 7 bases, with 6 bases of the junction left unmatched.

This clonotype has more than one count but fewer than ten. This chain uses TRBV5-1 with TRBJ2-1, with 7 bases aligning to TRBD1. Germline V gene lookup returns CDR1 SGHRS and CDR2 YFSETQ. The V segment lost 2 bases and the J segment 2 bases; nucleotides outside the gene matches: 1. The CDR3 has 14 amino acids. In nucleotides, the CDR3 is TGCGCCAGCAGCTTCGGGACAGCCTACAATGAGCAGTTCTTC. Protein: CASSFGTAYNEQFF.

The chain couples TRBV7-9 to TRBJ2-3; perhaps TRBD2 as D (5 bases). CDR3 length equals 15 residues. V lost 5 bases and J 2 bases, leaving 14 bases between the germline ends. The germline CDR1 and CDR2 sequences are SEHNR and FQNEAQ (reference sequence). The CDR3 nucleotides are TGTGCCAGCAGCCTCCGACTCGGACTCACAGATACGCAGTATTTT. Protein: CASSLRLGLTDTQYF. Full variable domain (outside the CDR3, taken from reference TRBV7-9 and TRBJ2-3): DTGVSQNPRHKITKRGQNVTFRCDPISEHNRLYWYRQTLGQGPEFLTYFQNEAQLEKSRLLSDRFSAERPKGSFSTLEIQRTEQGDSAMYLCASSLRLGLTDTQYFGPGTRLTVL.

The V and J genes are TRBV14 and TRBJ1-1; D remains ambiguous. Per germline, CDR1 SGHDN and CDR2 FVKESK. Deletions cut 1 base from V and 8 bases from J, with 11 bases between. This CDR3 has 13 amino acids. The CDR3 loop reads CASSQARRNEAFF. The DNA of the CDR3 is TGTGCCAGCAGCCAAGCGAGGCGAAACGAAGCTTTCTTT.

This clonotype showed up just a few times. The V gene is TRBV5-1, the J gene TRBJ2-1; D gene ambiguous. CDR3 size: 14 residues. Trimming shortened V by 0 bases and J by 5 bases, and 9 bases separated the two germline ends. Germline CDR1 SGHRS, CDR2 YFSETQ. The DNA of the CDR3 is TGCGCCAGCAGCTTGGTTTGGCAGGACAATGAGCAGTTCTTC. Protein sequence: CASSLVWQDNEQFF.

This sequence joins TRBV7-9 and TRBJ2-2; possible D gene TRBD2, 5 bases. Germline CDR1 SEHNR, CDR2 FQNEAQ (reference sequence). V was shortened by 3 bases and J by 4 bases, with 12 bases between the two germline ends. The CDR3 is 15 residues long. In nucleotides, the CDR3 is TGTGCCAGCAGCTTCGTCGTTCGGGGCACCGGGGAGCTGTTTTTT. Its protein product is CASSFVVRGTGELFF.

This clonotype has a handful of counts. The rearrangement links TRBV4-1 to TRBJ2-3, with D possibly being TRBD2 (6 bases). Germline V gene sequence: CDR1 MGHRA, CDR2 YSYEKL. V was cut by 0 bases and J by 2 bases, with 12 bases left in between. CDR3 length equals 16 residues. The CDR3 DNA follows: TGCGCCAGCAGCCAAGATCCCCTAGCGTTCACAGATACGCAGTATTTT. Encoded protein: CASSQDPLAFTDTQYF.

In its sample, this clonotype was seen a few times. J is TRBJ2-7 and V is TRBV6-5; D gene unclear. Trimming stripped 0 bases from V and 1 base from J, with 4 bases between. Germline CDR1 MNHEY, CDR2 SVGAGI. The CDR3 extends over 13 amino acids. CDR3 sequence: CASSYSGSYEQYF. The CDR3 region has the DNA TGTGCCAGCAGTTACTCAGGTTCCTACGAGCAGTACTTC.

Ten or more counts support this clonotype. The V and J genes are TRBV5-1 and TRBJ2-6; 9 bases line up with TRBD1. The germline CDR1 and CDR2 sequences are SGHRS and YFSETQ. Trimming removed 4 bases from V and 3 bases from J; junction bases left unmatched: 8. The length of the CDR3 is 17 residues. The CDR3 coding sequence is TGCGCCAGCAGCACCCGGGACAGGGTCGTTGGGGCCAACGTCCTGACTTTC. It yields the protein CASSTRDRVVGANVLTF. The variable domain in full, completed from reference TRBV5-1 and TRBJ2-6, reads KAGVTQTPRYLIKTRGQQVTLSCSPISGHRSVSWYQQTPGQGLQFLFEYFSETQRNKGNFPGRFSGRQFSNSRSEMNVSTLELGDSALYLCASSTRDRVVGANVLTFGAGSRLTVL.

This clonotype was observed many times. This chain joins TRBV11-3 and TRBJ2-2, with 11 bases aligning to TRBD2. CDR1 and CDR2 from the germline V gene are SGHNT and YENEEA. The CDR3 length is 17 residues. Germline trimming cut 5 bases from V and 5 bases from J; bases unmatched to any gene: 10. CDR3 DNA: TGTGCCAGCAGCAGAAGCACTAGCGGGAGAGGAACCGGGGAGCTGTTTTTT. This sequence encodes CASSRSTSGRGTGELFF.

The table lists this clonotype with many counts. The chain recombines TRBV5-5 with TRBJ2-1; TRBD2 agrees at 7 bases. After removal of 0 bases from V and 0 bases from J, the junction contained 3 bases not matched to a gene. CDR1 and CDR2 from the germline V gene are SGHKS and YYEKEE (reference sequence). The CDR3 runs 16 residues. The CDR3 DNA is TGTGCCAGCAGCTTGGCCGGGAGGAGCTCCTACAATGAGCAGTTCTTC. Protein sequence: CASSLAGRSSYNEQFF.

This clonotype was counted only a few times. The rearrangement uses TRBV4-1 and TRBJ1-1; D ambiguous. The CDR3 runs 13 residues. Germline V gives CDR1 MGHRA, CDR2 YSYEKL. V lost 1 base, J lost 8 bases, and 11 bases lay in between. As DNA, the CDR3 is TGCGCCAGCAGCCAAGGGACGGAGAGGGAAGCTTTCTTT. Encoded protein: CASSQGTEREAFF.

The V and J genes are TRBV20-1 and TRBJ2-1, with D perhaps given as TRBD1 or TRBD2 (5 bases each). The CDR3 is made up of 13 amino acids. Between the trimmed V and J ends, which lost 5 bases and 2 bases, there was a span of 10 bases. Germline V gives CDR1 DFQATT, CDR2 SNEGSKA (reference sequence). CDR3 sequence: CSALGPPYNEQFF. CDR3 in DNA: TGCAGTGCTCTGGGACCCCCCTACAATGAGCAGTTCTTC.